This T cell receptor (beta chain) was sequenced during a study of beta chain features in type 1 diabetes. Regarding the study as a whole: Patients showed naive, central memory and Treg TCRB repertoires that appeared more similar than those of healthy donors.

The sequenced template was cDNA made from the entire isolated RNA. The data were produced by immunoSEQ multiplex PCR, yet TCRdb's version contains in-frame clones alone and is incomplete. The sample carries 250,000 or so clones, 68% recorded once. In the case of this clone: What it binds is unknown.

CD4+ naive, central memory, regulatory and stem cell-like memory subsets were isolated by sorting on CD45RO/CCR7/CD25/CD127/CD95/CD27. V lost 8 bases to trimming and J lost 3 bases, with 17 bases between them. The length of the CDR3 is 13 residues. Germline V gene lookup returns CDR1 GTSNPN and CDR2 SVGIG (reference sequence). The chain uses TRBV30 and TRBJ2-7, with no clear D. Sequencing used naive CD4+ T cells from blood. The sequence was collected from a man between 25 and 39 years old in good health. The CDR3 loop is CARRIGFIYEQYF. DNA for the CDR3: TGTGCCCGCCGAATAGGGTTCATCTACGAGCAGTACTTC.